This TCR beta chain was sequenced for a study of response to subunit inactivated influenza vaccine. TCRdb ran MiXCR on the RT-PCR reads and lists one entry per CDR3 protein. The profile shows about 520,000 distinct CDR3 sequences, 25% of them singletons. Only one count was recorded for this clonotype. Its antigen is currently unknown. The CDR3 runs to 15 residues. Germline values: CDR1 SGHVS, CDR2 FQNEAQ. Trimming took off 2 bases at V and 4 bases at J, with 11 bases between the two ends. Broader study findings: Seasonal influenza vaccination, on each occasion, was suggested by the authors to recruit few new T cells.

Sequencing was performed on CD4+ T cells sorted from PBMCs, taken roughly 5 days after vaccination. The source is a man aged 45 to 65 who received an inactivated influenza vaccine. The J gene is TRBJ2-2, the V gene TRBV7-8; D might be TRBD2 (6 bases). This CDR3 reads CASSLSGSPTGELFF. CDR3 DNA: TGTGCCAGCAGCTTATCCGGGAGTCCCACCGGGGAGCTGTTTTTT.